The next 10 T cell receptor beta chains were all read from a single sample in a study of cytotoxic CD8 clonotypes in ibrutinib-treated CLL. The data were produced by immunoSEQ multiplex PCR, yet TCRdb's version contains in-frame clones alone and is incomplete. Of some 150,000 clones listed, about 70% were seen once; the top ten hold approximately 5.1%. This material consisted of PBMCs, taken after 24 months of ibrutinib treatment. Receptor source: a human donor with chronic lymphocytic leukemia.

The genes are TRBV9 and TRBJ1-1; D not certain. Germline V gives CDR1 SGDLS, CDR2 YYNGEE. CDR3 length: 13 amino acids. V was pared by 4 bases and J by 1 base, with 8 bases between. CDR3 residues: CASSLDGNTEAFF. In DNA, the CDR3 is TGTGCCAGCAGCCTGGACGGGAACACTGAAGCTTTCTTT.

The rearrangement uses TRBV7-3 and TRBJ2-3; 9 nucleotides align to TRBD2. Germline V gives CDR1 SGHTA, CDR2 FQGTGA. The trim removed 1 base at V and 4 bases at J, leaving 6 bases unmatched. This CDR3 region has 16 residues. In DNA form, the CDR3 reads TGTGCCAGCAGCTTAATTAGCGGGAGTCCCCCAGATACGCAGTATTTT. Its protein is CASSLISGSPPDTQYF.

The chain has TRBV4-3 and TRBJ1-2; no definite D call. V dropped 1 base and J dropped 3 bases, with 21 bases sitting between them. Germline V gives CDR1 LGHNA, CDR2 YSLEER. This CDR3 has 18 amino acids. The CDR3 DNA reads as TGCGCCAGCAGCCAAGGTCATGGACGGCGGACTGGGGACTATGGCTACACCTTC. Translated, it gives CASSQGHGRRTGDYGYTF.

The rearrangement joins TRBV7-2 to TRBJ2-3; D gene unclear. This CDR3 is 13 amino acids long. V gave up 5 bases and J gave up 4 bases, with 10 bases separating them. The germline V gene has CDR1 SGHTA and CDR2 FQGNSA. CDR3 in DNA: TGTGCCAGCAGCGCCTCTAGTGCAGATACGCAGTATTTT. Translation gives CASSASSADTQYF.

The CDR3 region is CASDRGPTEAFF. DNA for the CDR3: TGTGCCAGCGACAGGGGGCCCACTGAAGCTTTCTTT. The V gene is TRBV6-1, the J gene TRBJ1-1; 10 bases are a match to TRBD1. V shed 8 bases, J shed 4 bases, and the junction held 1 base outside the gene matches. The germline CDR1 and CDR2 sequences are MNHNS and SASEGT. The length of the CDR3 is 12 residues.

In its sample, this clone was seen a few times. The chain recombines TRBV10-3 with TRBJ2-3; the match to TRBD2 covers 9 bases. Germline assignment: CDR1 ENHRY and CDR2 SYGVKD. The CDR3 length is 17 residues. The J segment lost 4 bases and the V segment lost 4 bases, leaving 12 bases of the junction unmatched. CDR3 bases: TGTGCCATCAGTGCCCTCGGGACTAGCTCATTTGCAGATACGCAGTATTTT. Protein sequence: CAISALGTSSFADTQYF.

The J gene is TRBJ1-1, the V gene TRBV10-1, with D unclear. The V gene lost 7 bases and the J gene lost 3 bases, with 12 bases spanning the gap. Germline values: CDR1 WNHNN, CDR2 SYGVQD (reference sequence). The CDR3 loop spans 13 amino acids. CDR3 DNA sequence: TGCGCCAGCATTGGCGACGGCCACACTGAAGCTTTCTTT. Protein sequence: CASIGDGHTEAFF.

The chain links TRBV7-2 to TRBJ1-5, with 10 bases that match TRBD1. Trimming cost V 0 bases and J 3 bases; bases outside gene matches: 2. Germline V lookup: CDR1 SGHTA, CDR2 FQGNSA. The CDR3 runs 16 residues. This CDR3 reads CASSLAGQGLNQPQHF. CDR3 bases: TGTGCCAGCAGCTTAGCGGGACAGGGGCTCAATCAGCCCCAGCATTTT. Full variable domain (rest looked up from reference TRBV7-2 and TRBJ1-5): GAGVSQSPSNKVTEKGKDVELRCDPISGHTALYWYRQSLGQGLEFLIYFQGNSAPDKSGLPSDRFSAERTGGSVSTLTIQRTQQEDSAVYLCASSLAGQGLNQPQHFGDGTRLSIL.

This clone was seen once. The V call is TRBV28, the J call TRBJ1-6; maybe TRBD1 (5 bases). Germline CDR1 MDHEN, CDR2 SYDVKM. Trimming took off 8 bases at V and 7 bases at J, with 12 bases between the two ends. The CDR3 loop spans 13 amino acids. Here the CDR3 reads CASRGYRNSPLHF. The CDR3 DNA reads as TGTGCCAGCCGGGGGTATCGCAATTCACCCCTCCACTTT.

The J gene is TRBJ1-2, the V gene TRBV6-5; 7 bases match TRBD1. The germline gives CDR1 MNHEY, CDR2 SVGAGI. The junction had 12 bases not matched to a gene; V was cut back by 11 bases and J by 6 bases. CDR3 size: 13 residues. The CDR3, as DNA: TGTGCCGCCGGAGGGGGCTTAGGACATGGCTACACCTTC. Translation: CAAGGGLGHGYTF.